This T cell receptor beta chain came from a study of T cell responses to AZD1222 COVID-19 vaccine. A word on this clone: The antigen is unknown.

The CDR3 sequence is 18 residues long. The germline gives CDR1 MNHEY, CDR2 SMNVEV (reference sequence). V lost 0 bases to trimming and J lost 3 bases; unmatched junction nucleotides: 10. Study-wide findings and caveats: There were vaccine-associated CD4 TCRs across spike, dominant at 160-218 and 743-854.

The method was immunoSEQ multiplex PCR; TCRdb's version includes in-frame clones alone and lacks a portion of them. The table lists about 140,000 clones, around 90% of them singletons. The receptor's source is an adult in good health. The chain links TRBV27 to TRBJ2-7; 11 nucleotides agree with TRBD2. The sample was peripheral blood, taken on day 0 of AZD1222 vaccination. The CDR3 here is CASSLSSTPGTSGYEQYF. CDR3 nucleotides: TGTGCCAGCAGTTTATCGTCTACCCCCGGGACTAGCGGCTACGAGCAGTACTTC.